These 14 T cell receptor beta chains originate from one sample sequenced in a study of identifying expanded T cells in peripheral blood. Sequenced by immunoSEQ multiplex PCR; TCRdb stores in-frame clones only, minus some. Of 120,000 or so clones in the sample, about 80% were seen once. The sample comprised blood. The source is a person between 18 and 75 years old in good health.

This clone has just one count. The rearrangement links TRBV6-6 to TRBJ1-1; D gene ambiguous. The V end was cut by 0 bases, the J end by 3 bases, with 8 bases between. This CDR3 comprises 14 residues. The V gene's germline CDR1 is MNHNY and CDR2 SVGAGI (reference sequence). The CDR3 region is CASSYSNLDTEAFF. CDR3 bases: TGTGCCAGCAGTTACTCGAATTTGGACACTGAAGCTTTCTTT.

This clone was recorded a few times. The chain links TRBV10-3 to TRBJ2-3; 13 bases fit TRBD2. The CDR3 contains 19 residues. Germline V gene lookup returns CDR1 ENHRY and CDR2 SYGVKD. V shed 0 bases, J shed 0 bases, and the junction held 6 bases outside the gene matches. CDR3 DNA: TGTGCCATCAGTGAGTCGACCGGACTAGCGGGGGAGAGCACAGATACGCAGTATTTT. This gives the protein CAISESTGLAGESTDTQYF.

This chain's CDR3 is CASSTWDRDGREKLFF. CDR3 DNA sequence: TGTGCCAGCAGCACCTGGGACAGGGACGGGAGAGAAAAACTGTTTTTT. The gene calls are TRBV7-9 and TRBJ1-4; 9 bases match TRBD1. The CDR3 covers 16 residues. After removal of 5 bases from V and 8 bases from J, the junction contained 12 bases not matched to a gene. Germline lookup yields CDR1 SEHNR and CDR2 FQNEAQ (reference sequence).

The chain is built from TRBV11-3 and TRBJ2-7; D not certain. V lost 0 bases and J lost 0, with 12 bases in between. The germline V gene has CDR1 SGHNT and CDR2 YENEEA. The CDR3 sequence is 16 residues long. The CDR3 DNA is TGTGCCAGCAGCTTAGATGTCGGCGGCCTCTCCTACGAGCAGTACTTC. It specifies CASSLDVGGLSYEQYF.

The rearrangement uses TRBV6-5 and TRBJ1-3; D is ambiguous. CDR3 size: 14 residues. Per germline, CDR1 MNHEY and CDR2 SVGAGI. V was cut by 6 bases and J by 2 bases, with 11 bases left in between. CDR3 in DNA: TGTGCCAGCAGCCGCCTACTACCTGGAAACACCATATATTTT. This gives the protein CASSRLLPGNTIYF.

The chain employs TRBV5-1 and TRBJ2-5, with a possible D match to TRBD2 (7 bases). This CDR3 has 14 amino acids. Trimming pared 4 bases from V and 5 bases from J, leaving 15 bases between. Germline CDR1 and CDR2: SGHRS and YFSETQ. CDR3 in amino acids: CASSDRGALETQYF. The CDR3 DNA reads as TGCGCCAGCAGCGACCGGGGGGCATTGGAGACCCAGTACTTC. Full variable domain (outside the CDR3, taken from reference TRBV5-1 and TRBJ2-5): KAGVTQTPRYLIKTRGQQVTLSCSPISGHRSVSWYQQTPGQGLQFLFEYFSETQRNKGNFPGRFSGRQFSNSRSEMNVSTLELGDSALYLCASSDRGALETQYFGPGTRLLVL.

A few counts support this clone. This chain links TRBV7-6 with TRBJ1-2, with D possibly TRBD1 on 6 matching bases. This CDR3 spans 16 amino acids. V dropped 5 bases and J dropped 5 bases, with 21 bases sitting between them. From germline, CDR1 is SGHVS and CDR2 FNYEAQ. CDR3 bases: TGTGCCAGCAGCGCAAGCCAGGGGCTCGAGGCGTATGGCTACACCTTC. Protein: CASSASQGLEAYGYTF.

This chain uses TRBV6-6 with TRBJ1-2; D not resolved. V was shortened by 7 bases and J by 4 bases, with 7 bases between the two germline ends. CDR3 length equals 11 residues. Per germline, CDR1 MNHNY and CDR2 SVGAGI (reference sequence). The CDR3 coding sequence is TGTGCCAGCACGATATTCTATGGCTACACCTTC. Its protein is CASTIFYGYTF.

This chain uses TRBV5-8 with TRBJ2-7; no reliable D call. Trimming took 4 bases from V and 4 from J, leaving 12 bases between them. The germline gives CDR1 SGHTS, CDR2 YDEGEE. The CDR3 is 13 residues long. CDR3 amino acids: CASSRFDSYEQYF. The CDR3, as DNA: TGTGCCAGCAGCCGATTCGACTCTTACGAGCAGTACTTC.

The J gene is TRBJ2-5, the V gene TRBV6-5; TRBD1 matches 8 bases. V was clipped by 5 bases and J by 3 bases; unmatched bases: 2. The CDR3 spans 13 residues. Germline V CDR1 and CDR2: MNHEY, SVGAGI. The CDR3 loop reads CASSRTGKETQYF. In DNA, the CDR3 is TGTGCCAGCAGTCGGACAGGGAAAGAGACCCAGTACTTC.

This clone was detected only a few times. Other DNA sequences in this sample translate to the same CDR3. The chain couples TRBV7-2 to TRBJ1-1; D remains ambiguous. This CDR3 comprises 13 residues. Germline V gives CDR1 SGHTA, CDR2 FQGNSA. V was trimmed by 0 bases and J by 1 base, leaving 3 bases between them. In DNA, the CDR3 is TGTGCCAGCAGCTTAGCCAGGAACACTGAAGCTTTCTTT. This translates into CASSLARNTEAFF.

The rearrangement uses TRBV11-2 and TRBJ1-1, with unresolved D. Germline CDR1 and CDR2: SGHAT and FQNNGV. V was cut by 5 bases and J by 9 bases, with 13 bases left in between. The CDR3 is 12 amino acids. CDR3 loop: CASSLKGGKAFF. CDR3 in DNA: TGTGCCAGCAGCCTAAAGGGCGGGAAAGCTTTCTTT.

This chain connects TRBV7-2 to TRBJ1-6; D unresolved. The V end was cut by 1 base, the J end by 12 bases, with 16 bases between. The length of the CDR3 is 15 residues. Germline V gene data show CDR1 as SGHTA and CDR2 as FQGNSA. CDR3 region: CASSLGGLGRVPLHF. The CDR3 nucleotides read TGTGCCAGCAGCTTAGGCGGTTTGGGAAGAGTACCCCTCCACTTT.

This clone appeared a single time. The genes are TRBV5-1 and TRBJ2-6; 9 bases match TRBD1. CDR1 and CDR2 (germline): SGHRS, YFSETQ. The CDR3 runs to 16 residues. Germline trimming cut 3 bases from V and 2 bases from J; bases unmatched to any gene: 3. The CDR3: CASSSQGAAGANVLTF. The CDR3 region has the DNA TGCGCCAGCAGCTCACAGGGGGCTGCTGGGGCCAACGTCCTGACTTTC.